This T cell receptor (beta chain) was captured by sequencing in a study of read filtering for tumor transcriptome and immune sequencing. Across the whole study: After DNase treatment, RNA was made into whole-transcriptome libraries.

From around 0.4 ug of RNA, a library with molecular barcoded alpha/delta and beta/gamma adaptors was made. One entry per CDR3 protein, called by TCRdb with MiXCR from the reads. The sample comprises 25,000 or so distinct CDR3 sequences, 20% to 25% of which are singletons, and about 17% rests with the top ten. The study, taken as a whole, reports: Dropping single-read clonotypes raised IR-seq and RNA-seq shared-clonotype correlation. Compared with RNA-seq, IR-seq gave much higher clonotype depth and reliability.

In this sample, this clonotype turned up many times. Its antigen is undetermined. Source material: a population of CD138-negative cells sorted from bone marrow. The sequence derives from a donor at least 40 years old with multiple myeloma.

CDR3 sequence reads: CASSVTGKDGYTF. Written as DNA, the CDR3 is TGTGCCAGTAGTGTGACAGGGAAGGATGGCTACACCTTC. This rearrangement joins TRBV19 to TRBJ1-2; 7 nucleotides agree with TRBD1. The CDR3 extends over 13 amino acids. CDR1 and CDR2 (germline): LNHDA, SQIVND (reference sequence). J lost 6 bases, V lost 5 bases, and 6 bases had no gene match.